The present entry profiles one T cell receptor (beta chain) with its context. The antigen is unknown. This specimen comes from a study of T cells after yellow fever vaccination. About the study: SMART-Seq v4 Ultra Low Input handled preparation of low-cell-number fractions.

TCRdb reprocessed the 5' RACE reads via MiXCR and lists one record per CDR3 protein. The profile shows some 670,000 distinct CDR3 sequences, around an eighth of them singletons. Looked up from germline, CDR1 is SGHTA and CDR2 is FQGTGA. The CDR3 length is 17 residues. Losses at the gene ends were 5 bases for V and 8 bases for J; bases not matched to a gene: 15. Study-wide findings and caveats: Repertoires sorted by FACS could include abundant clonotypes that are contaminants from the bulk population. Weaker in magnitude, the secondary response showed a faster peak on day 5 versus 15.

This clonotype was obtained from a man aged 30 to 39 who received the YFV17D yellow fever vaccine. The V gene is TRBV7-3, the J gene TRBJ2-1; 10 bases align to TRBD2. Material: PBMCs, obtained on the day of the yellow fever booster vaccination. CDR3 DNA sequence: TGTGCCAGCAGCCCAAACCCGACAGCGGGAGGGCTGGATGAGCAGTTCTTC. Its protein is CASSPNPTAGGLDEQFF.